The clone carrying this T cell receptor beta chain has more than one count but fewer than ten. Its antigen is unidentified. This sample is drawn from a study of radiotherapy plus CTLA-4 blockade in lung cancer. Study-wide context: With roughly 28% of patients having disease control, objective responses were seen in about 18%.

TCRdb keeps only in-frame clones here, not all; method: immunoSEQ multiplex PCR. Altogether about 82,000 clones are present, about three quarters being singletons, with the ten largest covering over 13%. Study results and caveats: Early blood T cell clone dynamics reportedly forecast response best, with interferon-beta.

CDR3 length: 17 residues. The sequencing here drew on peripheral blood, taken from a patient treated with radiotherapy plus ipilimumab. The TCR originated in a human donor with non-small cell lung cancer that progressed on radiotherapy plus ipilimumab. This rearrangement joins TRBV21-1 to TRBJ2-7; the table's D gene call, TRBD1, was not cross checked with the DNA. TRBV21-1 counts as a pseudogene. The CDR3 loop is CASSKQSFQAIAYEQYF. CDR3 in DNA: TGTGCCAGCAGCAAACAAAGTTTTCAGGCTATTGCCTACGAGCAGTACTTC.